Listed below are T cell receptor beta chains from one sample, sequenced in a study of blood T cell repertoires in COVID-19. The repertoire was sequenced with immunoSEQ multiplex PCR; TCRdb's copy has only in-frame clones and lacks some. The profile shows roughly 43,000 clones, roughly nine tenths of them singletons. Sequencing was performed on peripheral blood. These receptors all stem from a man between 65 and 85 years old with active COVID-19. CDR3s include the opening cysteine and the closing phenylalanine or tryptophan. Each record gives: CDR3 protein, CDR3 DNA, D gene, clone size, V gene, J gene. A D gene is named only where the DNA matches it firmly. The size entry is marked missing in some rows and otherwise reads once, few, many or a size class.

cdr3_aa: CASSYQGTSGNTIYF; cdr3_nt: TGTGCCAGCAGTTACCAGGGGACCTCTGGAAACACCATATATTTT; d_call: -; clone_size: -; v_call: TRBV6-5; j_call: TRBJ1-3
cdr3_aa: CASSISPTYEQYF; cdr3_nt: TGTGCCAGCAGTATTTCCCCTACCTACGAGCAGTACTTC; d_call: -; clone_size: -; v_call: TRBV6-4; j_call: TRBJ2-7
cdr3_aa: CASSLEPDRPSTDTQYF; cdr3_nt: TGTGCCAGCAGCTTAGAACCCGACAGGCCTAGCACAGATACGCAGTATTTT; d_call: -; clone_size: -; v_call: TRBV7-6; j_call: TRBJ2-3
cdr3_aa: CASSYLLARNTEAFF; cdr3_nt: TGTGCCAGCAGTTACCTTCTTGCGCGGAACACTGAAGCTTTCTTT; d_call: -; clone_size: -; v_call: TRBV6-5; j_call: TRBJ1-1
cdr3_aa: CASSITGQGSYEQYF; cdr3_nt: TGTGCCAGTAGTATCACGGGACAGGGCTCCTACGAGCAGTACTTC; d_call: TRBD1; clone_size: -; v_call: TRBV19; j_call: TRBJ2-7
cdr3_aa: CASRSGQGAYEQYF; cdr3_nt: TGCGCCAGCAGATCGGGACAGGGGGCCTACGAGCAGTACTTC; d_call: TRBD1; clone_size: -; v_call: TRBV5-1; j_call: TRBJ2-7
cdr3_aa: CATSDLRSNQPQHF; cdr3_nt: TGTGCCACCAGTGATCTACGCAGCAATCAGCCCCAGCATTTT; d_call: -; clone_size: -; v_call: TRBV24-1; j_call: TRBJ1-5
cdr3_aa: CASSLVQYNEQFF; cdr3_nt: TGTGCTAGCAGCTTAGTTCAGTACAATGAGCAGTTCTTC; d_call: -; clone_size: -; v_call: TRBV7-7; j_call: TRBJ2-1
cdr3_aa: CASSPGGLYNEQFF; cdr3_nt: TGTGCCAGTAGCCCAGGGGGACTTTACAATGAGCAGTTCTTC; d_call: -; clone_size: -; v_call: TRBV19; j_call: TRBJ2-1
cdr3_aa: CSVEQLAGGRNEQFF; cdr3_nt: TGCAGCGTTGAGCAGCTAGCGGGGGGGCGGAATGAGCAGTTCTTC; d_call: TRBD2; clone_size: few; v_call: TRBV29-1; j_call: TRBJ2-1
cdr3_aa: CASSPGVAETPGELFF; cdr3_nt: TGTGCCAGCAGCCCAGGCGTAGCGGAGACACCCGGGGAGCTGTTTTTT; d_call: -; clone_size: -; v_call: TRBV13; j_call: TRBJ2-2
cdr3_aa: CASGTSRTGMDTQYF; cdr3_nt: TGTGCCAGCGGAACCTCTAGGACAGGGATGGATACGCAGTATTTT; d_call: TRBD1; clone_size: -; v_call: TRBV6-5; j_call: TRBJ2-3
cdr3_aa: CASSLHRSSGNTIYF; cdr3_nt: TGTGCCAGCAGCTTACACAGGAGCTCTGGAAACACCATATATTTT; d_call: -; clone_size: -; v_call: TRBV7-2; j_call: TRBJ1-3
cdr3_aa: CASSFKTSGPNEQFF; cdr3_nt: TGTGCCAGCAGCTTTAAAACTAGCGGCCCCAATGAGCAGTTCTTC; d_call: TRBD2; clone_size: -; v_call: TRBV7-2; j_call: TRBJ2-1
cdr3_aa: CASSSQGGIDYGYTF; cdr3_nt: TGTGCCAGCAGCTCTCAGGGAGGAATCGACTATGGCTACACCTTC; d_call: -; clone_size: -; v_call: TRBV5-4; j_call: TRBJ1-2
cdr3_aa: CASSQTGGIVGELFF; cdr3_nt: TGTGCCAGCAGCCAGACAGGGGGGATTGTCGGGGAGCTGTTTTTT; d_call: TRBD1; clone_size: few; v_call: TRBV11-2; j_call: TRBJ2-2
cdr3_aa: CASSFIGELFF; cdr3_nt: TGTGCCAGCAGTTTTATAGGGGAGCTGTTTTTT; d_call: -; clone_size: -; v_call: TRBV28; j_call: TRBJ2-2
cdr3_aa: CASSLTGLTDTQYF; cdr3_nt: TGTGCCAGCAGCCTTACGGGACTAACAGATACGCAGTATTTT; d_call: TRBD2; clone_size: -; v_call: TRBV7-2; j_call: TRBJ2-3
cdr3_aa: CATSDNGRQGEVGGSYNEQFF; cdr3_nt: TGTGCCACCAGTGATAATGGTCGACAGGGGGAAGTCGGGGGCTCCTACAATGAGCAGTTCTTC; d_call: TRBD1; clone_size: -; v_call: TRBV24-1; j_call: TRBJ2-1
cdr3_aa: CASSSTSGGRTDTQYF; cdr3_nt: TGTGCCAGCAGCTCGACTAGCGGGGGCCGCACAGATACGCAGTATTTT; d_call: TRBD2; clone_size: once; v_call: TRBV7-3; j_call: TRBJ2-3
cdr3_aa: CASSRDRVTEAFF; cdr3_nt: TGTGCCAGCAGTCGAGACAGGGTCACTGAAGCTTTCTTT; d_call: TRBD1; clone_size: few; v_call: TRBV28; j_call: TRBJ1-1
cdr3_aa: CASSSFEAPDTQYF; cdr3_nt: TGCGCCAGCAGCAGCTTCGAGGCCCCAGATACGCAGTATTTT; d_call: -; clone_size: -; v_call: TRBV5-1; j_call: TRBJ2-3
cdr3_aa: CASSETTSGISTDTQYF; cdr3_nt: TGTGCCAGCAGTGAGACGACTAGCGGGATAAGCACAGATACGCAGTATTTT; d_call: TRBD2; clone_size: -; v_call: TRBV2; j_call: TRBJ2-3
cdr3_aa: CASRTGSSPLHF; cdr3_nt: TGTGCCAGCAGGACAGGGTCCTCACCCCTCCACTTT; d_call: TRBD1; clone_size: -; v_call: TRBV6-6; j_call: TRBJ1-6
cdr3_aa: CASSQTEQGSGHF; cdr3_nt: TGTGCCAGCAGCCAGACTGAACAGGGATCGGGTCATTTT; d_call: -; clone_size: -; v_call: TRBV12-3/TRBV12-4; j_call: TRBJ1-5
cdr3_aa: CASSLDKGSGANVLTF; cdr3_nt: TGCGCCAGCAGCTTGGACAAGGGGTCCGGGGCCAACGTCCTGACTTTC; d_call: -; clone_size: -; v_call: TRBV5-1; j_call: TRBJ2-6
cdr3_aa: CASSDFSGVETQYF; cdr3_nt: TGTGCCAGCAGTGATTTTAGCGGGGTAGAGACCCAGTACTTC; d_call: TRBD2; clone_size: once; v_call: TRBV25-1; j_call: TRBJ2-5
cdr3_aa: CASSVGGGLGGYTF; cdr3_nt: TGTGCCAGTAGTGTCGGAGGGGGCCTTGGGGGCTACACCTTC; d_call: TRBD1; clone_size: -; v_call: TRBV19; j_call: TRBJ1-2
cdr3_aa: CASSPVPGQVLSEKLFF; cdr3_nt: TGCGCCAGCAGCCCGGTCCCGGGACAGGTACTTAGTGAAAAACTGTTTTTT; d_call: TRBD1; clone_size: -; v_call: TRBV5-1; j_call: TRBJ1-4
cdr3_aa: CASSYVLSYTF; cdr3_nt: TGTGCCAGCAGCTATGTCCTTTCCTACACCTTC; d_call: -; clone_size: -; v_call: TRBV5-6; j_call: TRBJ1-2
cdr3_aa: CASSEQQGEYTF; cdr3_nt: TGTGCCAGCAGTGAACAACAGGGTGAATACACCTTC; d_call: -; clone_size: -; v_call: TRBV2; j_call: TRBJ1-2
cdr3_aa: CASSQEVPGISEQYF; cdr3_nt: TGTGCCAGCAGCCAAGAAGTCCCCGGGATTAGCGAGCAGTACTTC; d_call: -; clone_size: -; v_call: TRBV14; j_call: TRBJ2-7
cdr3_aa: CASSNQGQTNYGYTF; cdr3_nt: TGTGCCAGCAGCAATCAGGGACAGACTAACTATGGCTACACCTTC; d_call: TRBD1; clone_size: once; v_call: TRBV7-9; j_call: TRBJ1-2
cdr3_aa: CASILAGTNRQYF; cdr3_nt: TGTGCCAGCATCTTAGCCGGGACTAATCGACAGTACTTC; d_call: TRBD2; clone_size: -; v_call: TRBV12-3/TRBV12-4; j_call: TRBJ2-7
cdr3_aa: CASSSWGTGTDTQYF; cdr3_nt: TGTGCCAGCAGCTCCTGGGGCACCGGCACAGATACGCAGTATTTT; d_call: -; clone_size: -; v_call: TRBV5-6; j_call: TRBJ2-3
cdr3_aa: CASSLARVGTDTQYF; cdr3_nt: TGTGCCAGTAGCTTGGCGAGGGTTGGCACAGATACGCAGTATTTT; d_call: -; clone_size: -; v_call: TRBV19; j_call: TRBJ2-3
cdr3_aa: CASSLARDTTDTQYF; cdr3_nt: TGTGCCAGCAGCTTAGCCCGGGACACCACAGATACGCAGTATTTT; d_call: -; clone_size: -; v_call: TRBV7-2; j_call: TRBJ2-3
cdr3_aa: CASSTPGQGRSYEQYF; cdr3_nt: TGTGCCAGCAGTACGCCCGGACAGGGTCGTTCCTACGAGCAGTACTTC; d_call: TRBD1; clone_size: few; v_call: TRBV7-2; j_call: TRBJ2-7
cdr3_aa: CASSQLGEGNQPQHF; cdr3_nt: TGTGCCAGCAGCCAGTTAGGAGAGGGCAATCAGCCCCAGCATTTT; d_call: -; clone_size: -; v_call: TRBV14; j_call: TRBJ1-5
cdr3_aa: CASSTGLALTGELFF; cdr3_nt: TGCGCCAGCAGTACCGGACTAGCTCTCACCGGGGAGCTGTTTTTT; d_call: TRBD2; clone_size: -; v_call: TRBV10-1; j_call: TRBJ2-2
cdr3_aa: CASSPLEGGGEVYGYTF; cdr3_nt: TGTGCCAGCAGCCCCCTCGAGGGGGGGGGCGAGGTCTATGGCTACACCTTC; d_call: -; clone_size: -; v_call: TRBV7-2; j_call: TRBJ1-2
cdr3_aa: CASRQGASDTQYF; cdr3_nt: TGTGCCAGCAGGCAGGGGGCCTCAGATACGCAGTATTTT; d_call: TRBD1; clone_size: -; v_call: TRBV6-5; j_call: TRBJ2-3